This TCR beta chain was recovered during a study of blood T cell repertoires in COVID-19. Study-level information: Donors in the United States, Italy and Spain gave samples during acute or convalescent COVID-19.

Method: immunoSEQ multiplex PCR; TCRdb's copy keeps in-frame clones and lacks some. The table has fewer than 250,000 clones, around 90% seen once; the top ten hold approximately 2.4%. Participants spanned ages about 18 to 90 years and resided in some 22 US areas. Cohorts were determined from participant-reported clinical history. The junction had 12 bases not matched to a gene; V was cut back by 4 bases and J by 6 bases. CDR3 length: 15 residues. Per the germline V gene, CDR1 is SGHRS and CDR2 is YFSETQ. The J gene is TRBJ1-2, the V gene TRBV5-1, with TRBD1 matching over 7 bases. The sequence was collected from a woman aged 25 to 39 with acute COVID-19. Sequencing used PBMCs or T cells enriched from blood (not recorded which). CDR3 residues: CASSVRLRGLNGYTF. As DNA, the CDR3 is TGCGCCAGCAGCGTCAGACTAAGGGGGCTGAATGGCTACACCTTC.